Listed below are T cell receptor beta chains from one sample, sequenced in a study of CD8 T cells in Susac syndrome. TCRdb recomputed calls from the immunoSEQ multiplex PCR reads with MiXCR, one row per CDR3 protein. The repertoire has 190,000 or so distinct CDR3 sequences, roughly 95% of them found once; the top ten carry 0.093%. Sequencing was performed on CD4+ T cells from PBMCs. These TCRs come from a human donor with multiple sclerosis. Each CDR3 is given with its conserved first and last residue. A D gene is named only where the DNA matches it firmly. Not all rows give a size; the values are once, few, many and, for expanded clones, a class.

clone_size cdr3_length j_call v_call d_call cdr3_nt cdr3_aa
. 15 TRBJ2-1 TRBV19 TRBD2 TGTGCCAGTAGTACATCTAGCGGGGGGGCGAATGAGCAGTTCTTC CASSTSSGGANEQFF
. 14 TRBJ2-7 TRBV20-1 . TGCAGTGCTAGAGATCGGATTAGCGGCTACGAGCAGTACTTC CSARDRISGYEQYF
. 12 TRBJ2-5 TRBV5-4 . TGTGCCAGCAGCTCCGGTGCAGAGACCCAGTACTTC CASSSGAETQYF
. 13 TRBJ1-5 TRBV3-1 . TGTGCCAGCAGCCAACGAATGGATCAGCCCCAGCATTTT CASSQRMDQPQHF
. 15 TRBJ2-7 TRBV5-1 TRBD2 TGCGCCAGCAGCTTCCTAGCGGGAGGAATCTACGAGCAGTACTTC CASSFLAGGIYEQYF
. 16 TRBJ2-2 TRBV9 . TGTGCCAGCAGCGTGGACCCTTCAGGCTGGGCCGGGGAGCTGTTTTTT CASSVDPSGWAGELFF
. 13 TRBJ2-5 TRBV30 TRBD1 TGTGCCCAACACAGGGGGCTAGGGGAGACCCAGTACTTC CAQHRGLGETQYF
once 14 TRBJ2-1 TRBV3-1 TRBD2 TGTGCCAGCAGCCAACTACTAGCGGGGGAGGAGCAGTTCTTC CASSQLLAGEEQFF
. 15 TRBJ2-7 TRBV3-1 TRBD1 TGTGCCAGCCGTCCCTCCGGGACAGGGGCCTACGAGCAGTACTTC CASRPSGTGAYEQYF
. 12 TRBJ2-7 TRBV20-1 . TGCAGTGCTAGTGGTCGGGGCTCCGAGCAGTACTTC CSASGRGSEQYF
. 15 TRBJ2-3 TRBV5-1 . TGCGCCAGCAGAAGCAGTACCGGGGGAGTGGATACGCAGTATTTT CASRSSTGGVDTQYF
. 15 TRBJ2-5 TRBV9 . TGTGCCAGCAGCGTAGAGGACTCCCAGGGCGAGACCCAGTACTTC CASSVEDSQGETQYF
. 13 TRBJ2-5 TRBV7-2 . TGTGCCAGCAGCCCTAGGGGTCAACAGACCCAGTACTTC CASSPRGQQTQYF
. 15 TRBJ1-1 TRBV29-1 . TGCAGCGTAGCTTATCTTTATCAGGGGAACACTGAAGCTTTCTTT CSVAYLYQGNTEAFF
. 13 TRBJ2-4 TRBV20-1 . TGCAGTGCATACCGGGGGTCCAAAAACATTCAGTACTTC CSAYRGSKNIQYF
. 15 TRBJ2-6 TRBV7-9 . TGTGCCAGCAGCAGAAGTAACTCTGGGGCCAACGTCCTGACTTTC CASSRSNSGANVLTF
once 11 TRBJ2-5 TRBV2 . TGTGCCAGCAAAATCCAAGAGACCCAGTACTTC CASKIQETQYF